These T cell receptor beta chains were read from a single sample in a study of blood T cell repertoires in COVID-19. Method: immunoSEQ multiplex PCR; TCRdb's copy keeps in-frame clones and lacks some. The top ten hold 9.5% to 15% of the sample, which has about 240,000 clones, roughly four fifths seen once. What was sequenced was peripheral blood. Receptors originate from a woman in her sixties or seventies with active or convalescent COVID-19. Both conserved end residues are part of each CDR3. A D gene is named only where the DNA matches it firmly. Clone size is given for some rows only: seen once, a few or many times, or a class if the clone is expanded.

abundance,v_gene,d_gene,j_gene,CDR3aa,CDR3nt
few,TRBV5-1,TRBD1,TRBJ1-1,CASSRRDRGNTEAFF,TGCGCCAGCAGCCGCCGGGACAGGGGAAACACTGAAGCTTTCTTT
NA,TRBV6-5,TRBD1,TRBJ2-7,CASTPTGQGYEQYF,TGTGCCAGCACCCCCACGGGACAGGGCTACGAGCAGTACTTC
NA,TRBV23-1,TRBD1,TRBJ2-6,CASSQSGGQGPSGANVLTF,TGCGCCAGCAGTCAATCCGGCGGACAGGGCCCCTCTGGGGCCAACGTCCTGACTTTC
NA,TRBV7-9,NA,TRBJ1-5,CASSLAREDQPQHF,TGTGCCAGCAGCTTGGCCCGGGAGGATCAGCCCCAGCATTTT
NA,TRBV24-1,NA,TRBJ1-5,CATSVTDSNQPQHF,TGTGCCACCAGTGTGACAGATAGCAATCAGCCCCAGCATTTT
NA,TRBV6-5,TRBD2,TRBJ2-1,CASSYSAGRGRNEQFF,TGTGCCAGCAGTTACTCGGCCGGGAGGGGTCGGAATGAGCAGTTCTTC
NA,TRBV13,TRBD1,TRBJ1-6,CASSLPRQGAHDSPLHF,TGTGCCAGCAGCTTGCCTCGGCAGGGGGCGCACGATTCACCCCTCCACTTT
NA,TRBV5-8,TRBD1,TRBJ1-6,CASSLEAQPSGGSPLHF,TGTGCCAGCAGCTTGGAAGCTCAGCCCTCAGGGGGTTCACCCCTCCACTTT
NA,TRBV4-1,TRBD1,TRBJ2-5,CASSQDRTGAQETQYF,TGCGCCAGCAGCCAAGATCGGACAGGCGCCCAAGAGACCCAGTACTTC
once,TRBV24-1,NA,TRBJ1-4,CATSDPSDRPTNEKLFF,TGTGCCACCAGTGATCCCAGCGACAGGCCAACTAATGAAAAACTGTTTTTT
NA,TRBV5-1,NA,TRBJ2-3,CASSLVQTNTDTQYF,TGCGCCAGCAGCTTGGTTCAGACTAACACAGATACGCAGTATTTT
NA,TRBV2,NA,TRBJ1-5,CASSSSGGSRQPQHF,TGTGCCAGCAGCTCCTCGGGAGGATCGAGACAGCCCCAGCATTTT
NA,TRBV5-1,NA,TRBJ2-1,CASSLSGSYNEQFF,TGCGCCAGCAGCTTATCGGGGTCGTACAATGAGCAGTTCTTC